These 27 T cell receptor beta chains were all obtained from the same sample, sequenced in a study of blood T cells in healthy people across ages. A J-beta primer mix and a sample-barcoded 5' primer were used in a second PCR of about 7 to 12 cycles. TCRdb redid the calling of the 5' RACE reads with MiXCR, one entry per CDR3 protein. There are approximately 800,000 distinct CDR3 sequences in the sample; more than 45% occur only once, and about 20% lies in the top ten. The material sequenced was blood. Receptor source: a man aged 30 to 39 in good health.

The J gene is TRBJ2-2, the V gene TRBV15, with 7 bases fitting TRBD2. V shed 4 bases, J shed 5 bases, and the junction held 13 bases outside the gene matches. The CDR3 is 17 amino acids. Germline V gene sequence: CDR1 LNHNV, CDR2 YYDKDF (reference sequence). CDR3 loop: CATSINRLALKTGELFF. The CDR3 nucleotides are TGTGCCACCAGCATTAATAGACTAGCCCTGAAAACCGGGGAGCTGTTTTTT.

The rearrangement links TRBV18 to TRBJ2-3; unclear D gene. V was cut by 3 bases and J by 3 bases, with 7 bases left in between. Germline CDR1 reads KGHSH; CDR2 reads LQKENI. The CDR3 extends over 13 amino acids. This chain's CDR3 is CASSPIPTDTQYF. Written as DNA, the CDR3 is TGTGCCAGCTCACCCATACCTACAGATACGCAGTATTTT. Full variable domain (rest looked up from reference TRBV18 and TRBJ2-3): NAGVMQNPRHLVRRRGQEARLRCSPMKGHSHVYWYRQLPEEGLKFMVYLQKENIIDESGMPKERFSAEFPKEGPSILRIQQVVRGDSAAYFCASSPIPTDTQYFGPGTRLTVL.

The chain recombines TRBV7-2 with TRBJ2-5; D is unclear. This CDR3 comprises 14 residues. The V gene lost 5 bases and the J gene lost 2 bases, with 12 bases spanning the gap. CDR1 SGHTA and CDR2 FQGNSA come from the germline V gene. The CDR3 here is CASSRSPRQETQYF. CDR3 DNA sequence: TGTGCCAGCAGCCGAAGCCCCCGGCAAGAGACCCAGTACTTC.

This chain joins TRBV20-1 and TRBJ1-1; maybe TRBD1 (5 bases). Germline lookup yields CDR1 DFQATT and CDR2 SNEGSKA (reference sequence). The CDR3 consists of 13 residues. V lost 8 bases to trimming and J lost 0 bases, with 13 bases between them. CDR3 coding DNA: TGCAGTCCGAGGGCAGGGATGAACACTGAAGCTTTCTTT. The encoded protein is CSPRAGMNTEAFF.

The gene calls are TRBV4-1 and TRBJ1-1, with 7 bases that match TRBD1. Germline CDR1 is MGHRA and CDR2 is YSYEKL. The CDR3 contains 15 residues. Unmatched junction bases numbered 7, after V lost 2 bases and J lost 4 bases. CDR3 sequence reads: CASSQLTGASTEAFF. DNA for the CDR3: TGCGCCAGCAGCCAACTCACAGGGGCGAGCACTGAAGCTTTCTTT.

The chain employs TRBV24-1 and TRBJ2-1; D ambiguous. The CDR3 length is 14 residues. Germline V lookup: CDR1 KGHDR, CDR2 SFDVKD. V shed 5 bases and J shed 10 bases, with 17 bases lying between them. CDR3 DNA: TGTGCCACCAGTGCCCCGCGAACGAAGGGAGAGCAGTTCTTC. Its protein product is CATSAPRTKGEQFF.

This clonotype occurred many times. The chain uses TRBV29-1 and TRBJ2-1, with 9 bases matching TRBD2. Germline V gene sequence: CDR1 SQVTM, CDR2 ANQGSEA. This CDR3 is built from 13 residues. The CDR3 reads CGTSGGIYNEQFF. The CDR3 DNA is TGCGGAACAAGCGGGGGGATATACAATGAGCAGTTCTTC.

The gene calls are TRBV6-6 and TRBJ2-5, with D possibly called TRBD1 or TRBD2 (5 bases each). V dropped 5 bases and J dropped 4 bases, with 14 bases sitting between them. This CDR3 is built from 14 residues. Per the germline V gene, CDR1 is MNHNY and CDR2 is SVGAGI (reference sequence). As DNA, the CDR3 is TGTGCCAGCAGTGTCCTTGGGGGTAGAGAGACCCAGTACTTC. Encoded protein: CASSVLGGRETQYF.

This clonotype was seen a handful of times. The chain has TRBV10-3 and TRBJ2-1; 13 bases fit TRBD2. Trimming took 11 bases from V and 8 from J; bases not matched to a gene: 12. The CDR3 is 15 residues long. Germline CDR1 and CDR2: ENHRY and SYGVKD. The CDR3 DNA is TGTGCCGCCGGGACGGGACTAGCGGGATCGGATGAGCAGTTCTTC. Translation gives CAAGTGLAGSDEQFF.

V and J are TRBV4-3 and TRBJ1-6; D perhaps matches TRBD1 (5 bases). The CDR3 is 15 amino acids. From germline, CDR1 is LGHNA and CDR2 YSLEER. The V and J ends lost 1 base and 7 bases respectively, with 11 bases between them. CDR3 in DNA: TGCGCCAGCAGCCAAGCAGACAGACAAAATTCACCCCTCCACTTT. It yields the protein CASSQADRQNSPLHF.

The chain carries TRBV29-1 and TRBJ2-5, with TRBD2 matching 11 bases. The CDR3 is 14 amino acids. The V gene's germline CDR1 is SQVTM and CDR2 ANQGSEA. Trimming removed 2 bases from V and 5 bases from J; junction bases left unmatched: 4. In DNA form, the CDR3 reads TGCAGCGTTGAACTAGCGGGGGGATGGGAGACCCAGTACTTC. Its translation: CSVELAGGWETQYF.

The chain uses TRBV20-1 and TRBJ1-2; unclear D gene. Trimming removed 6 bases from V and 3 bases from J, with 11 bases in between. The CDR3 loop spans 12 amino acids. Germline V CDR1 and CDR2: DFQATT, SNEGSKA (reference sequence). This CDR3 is CSAFHLDYGYTF. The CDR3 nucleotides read TGCAGTGCCTTCCATTTGGACTATGGCTACACCTTC.

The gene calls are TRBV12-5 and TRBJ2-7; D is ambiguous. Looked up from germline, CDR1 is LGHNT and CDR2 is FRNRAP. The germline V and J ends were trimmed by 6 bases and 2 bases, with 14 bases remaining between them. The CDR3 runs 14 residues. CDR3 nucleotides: TGTGCTAGTGGAAGAAGTGACAAAGCCTACGAGCAGTACTTC. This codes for CASGRSDKAYEQYF.

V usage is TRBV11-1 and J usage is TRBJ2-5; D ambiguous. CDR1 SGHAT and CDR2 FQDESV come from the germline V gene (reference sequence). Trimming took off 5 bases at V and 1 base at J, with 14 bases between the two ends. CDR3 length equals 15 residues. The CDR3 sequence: CASSLGDGLQETQYF. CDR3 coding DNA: TGTGCCAGCAGCCTAGGCGACGGCCTCCAAGAGACCCAGTACTTC. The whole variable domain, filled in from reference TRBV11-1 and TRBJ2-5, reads EAEVAQSPRYKITEKSQAVAFWCDPISGHATLYWYRQILGQGPELLVQFQDESVVDDSQLPKDRFSAERLKGVDSTLKIQPAELGDSAMYLCASSLGDGLQETQYFGPGTRLLVL.

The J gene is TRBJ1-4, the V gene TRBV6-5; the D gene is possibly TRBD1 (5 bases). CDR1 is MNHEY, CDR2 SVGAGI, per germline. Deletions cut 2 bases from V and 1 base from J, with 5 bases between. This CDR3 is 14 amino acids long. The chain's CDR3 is CASSYGGTNEKLFF. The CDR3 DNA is TGTGCCAGCAGTTACGGGGGAACTAATGAAAAACTGTTTTTT.

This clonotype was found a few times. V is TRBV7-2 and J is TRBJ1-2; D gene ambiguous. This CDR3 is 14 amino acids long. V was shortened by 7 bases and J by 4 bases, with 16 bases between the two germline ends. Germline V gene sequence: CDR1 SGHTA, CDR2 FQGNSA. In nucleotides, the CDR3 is TGTGCCAGCACCACGGCCCCGGAAGCCTATGGCTACACCTTC. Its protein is CASTTAPEAYGYTF.

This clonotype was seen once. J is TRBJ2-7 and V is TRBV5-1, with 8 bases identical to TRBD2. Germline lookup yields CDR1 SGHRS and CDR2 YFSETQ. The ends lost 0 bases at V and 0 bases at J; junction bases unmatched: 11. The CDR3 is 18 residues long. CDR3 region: CASSLAVRCGGLSYEQYF. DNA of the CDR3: TGCGCCAGCAGCTTGGCCGTGAGATGCGGGGGGCTCTCCTACGAGCAGTACTTC.

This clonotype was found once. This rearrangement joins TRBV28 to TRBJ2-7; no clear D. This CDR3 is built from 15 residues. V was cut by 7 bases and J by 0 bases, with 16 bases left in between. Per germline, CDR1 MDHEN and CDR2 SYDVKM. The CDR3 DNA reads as TGTGCCAGCAATCTCAACTCCCGGGCCTCCTACGAGCAGTACTTC. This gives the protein CASNLNSRASYEQYF. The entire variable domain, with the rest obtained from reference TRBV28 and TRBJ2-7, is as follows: DVKVTQSSRYLVKRTGEKVFLECVQDMDHENMFWYRQDPGLGLRLIYFSYDVKMKEKGDIPEGYSVSREKKERFSLILESASTNQTSMYLCASNLNSRASYEQYFGPGTRLTVT.

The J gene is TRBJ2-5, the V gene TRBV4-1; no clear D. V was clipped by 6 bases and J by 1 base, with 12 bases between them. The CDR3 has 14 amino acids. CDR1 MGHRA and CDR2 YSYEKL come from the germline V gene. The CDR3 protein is CASSLMSGQETQYF. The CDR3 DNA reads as TGCGCCAGCAGTCTGATGAGTGGCCAAGAGACCCAGTACTTC.

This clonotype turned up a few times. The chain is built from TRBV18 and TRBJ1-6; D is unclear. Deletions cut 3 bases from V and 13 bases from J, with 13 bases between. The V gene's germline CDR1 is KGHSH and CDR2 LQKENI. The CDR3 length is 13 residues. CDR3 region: CASSPTSYSPLHF. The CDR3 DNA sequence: TGTGCCAGCTCACCTACCTCTTACTCGCCCCTCCACTTT.

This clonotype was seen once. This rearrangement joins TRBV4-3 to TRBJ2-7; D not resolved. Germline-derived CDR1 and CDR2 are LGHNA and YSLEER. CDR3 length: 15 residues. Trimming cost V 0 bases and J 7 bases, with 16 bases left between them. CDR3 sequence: CASSQDRASSNEQYF. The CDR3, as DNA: TGCGCCAGCAGCCAAGATCGTGCAAGCAGCAATGAGCAGTACTTC.

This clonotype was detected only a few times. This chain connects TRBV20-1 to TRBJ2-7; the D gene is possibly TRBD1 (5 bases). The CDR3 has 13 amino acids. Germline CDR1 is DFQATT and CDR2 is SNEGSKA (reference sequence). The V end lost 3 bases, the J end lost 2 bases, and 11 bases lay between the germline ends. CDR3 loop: CSASLAGTYEQYF. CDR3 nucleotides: TGCAGTGCTAGTTTAGCAGGGACCTACGAGCAGTACTTC.

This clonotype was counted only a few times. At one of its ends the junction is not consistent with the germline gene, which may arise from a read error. Here the CDR3 reads CASSLASGSGTQYF. The CDR3 nucleotides are TGTGCCAGCAGCTTGGCTAGCGGGAGTGGTACGCAGTATTTT. This sequence joins TRBV5-1 and TRBJ2-3; TRBD2 aligns across 10 bases. The CDR3 is made up of 14 amino acids. CDR1 is SGHRS, CDR2 YFSETQ, per germline.

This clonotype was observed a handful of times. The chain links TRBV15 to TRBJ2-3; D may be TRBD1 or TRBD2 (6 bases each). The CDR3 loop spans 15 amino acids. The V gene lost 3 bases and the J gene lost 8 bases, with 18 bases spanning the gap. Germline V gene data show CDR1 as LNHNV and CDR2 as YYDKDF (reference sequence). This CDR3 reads CATSSVPGGPGTQYF. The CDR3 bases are TGTGCCACCAGCAGTGTTCCCGGGGGCCCAGGTACGCAGTATTTT.

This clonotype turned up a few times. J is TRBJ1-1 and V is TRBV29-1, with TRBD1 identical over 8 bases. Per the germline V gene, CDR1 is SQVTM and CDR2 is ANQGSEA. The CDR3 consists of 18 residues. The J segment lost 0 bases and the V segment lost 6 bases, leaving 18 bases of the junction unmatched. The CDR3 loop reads CSVTRPVAGGLLNTEAFF. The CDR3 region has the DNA TGCAGCGTCACCCGACCCGTGGCAGGGGGCCTACTGAACACTGAAGCTTTCTTT.

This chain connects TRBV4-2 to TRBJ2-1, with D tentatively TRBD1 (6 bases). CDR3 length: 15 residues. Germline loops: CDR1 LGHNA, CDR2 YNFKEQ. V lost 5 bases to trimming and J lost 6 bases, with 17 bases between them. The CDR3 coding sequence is TGTGCCAGCAGCGATCGGCCCGGGACATCCAATGAGCAGTTCTTC. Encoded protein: CASSDRPGTSNEQFF.

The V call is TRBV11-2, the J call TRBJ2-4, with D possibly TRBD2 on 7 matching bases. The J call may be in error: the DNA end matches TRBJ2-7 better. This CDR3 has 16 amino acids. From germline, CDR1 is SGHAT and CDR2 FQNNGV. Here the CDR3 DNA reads TGTGCCAGCAGCCCCATTGGCGGGGGCCTCCCCTACGAGCAGTACTTC. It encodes CASSPIGGGLPYEQYF.